A single sample gave rise to the 3 T cell receptor beta chains below, sequenced in a study of beta chain features in type 1 diabetes. The entirety of the isolated RNA underwent reverse transcription, so expressed TCRB transcripts were sequenced. Assay used: immunoSEQ multiplex PCR; TCRdb lists only in-frame clones, some missing. Here the sample spans over 700,000 clones, under 20% being singletons. Input material: naive CD4+ T cells from blood. The receptors derive from a woman aged 18-30 years in good health.

This chain uses TRBV15 with TRBJ2-3, with 8 bases matching TRBD2. Germline V gives CDR1 LNHNV, CDR2 YYDKDF (reference sequence). V lost 3 bases and J lost 0; bases outside the gene matches: 2. The CDR3 sequence is 15 residues long. CDR3 sequence (DNA): TGTGCCACCAGCAGGACTAGCGCCAGCACAGATACGCAGTATTTT. As protein: CATSRTSASTDTQYF.

J is TRBJ2-1 and V is TRBV9, with D possibly being TRBD1 (6 bases). Between the trimmed V and J ends, which lost 0 bases and 6 bases, there was a span of 13 bases. This CDR3 spans 15 amino acids. The germline V gene has CDR1 SGDLS and CDR2 YYNGEE. The CDR3: CASSVAPARGNEQFF. CDR3 nucleotide sequence: TGTGCCAGCAGCGTAGCTCCCGCCAGGGGCAATGAGCAGTTCTTC.

The V and J genes are TRBV9 and TRBJ2-1; 8 bases match TRBD2. V dropped 0 bases and J dropped 7; count of bases not matched to a gene: 12. This CDR3 contains 17 residues. Germline CDR1 reads SGDLS; CDR2 reads YYNGEE. CDR3 coding DNA: TGTGCCAGCAGCGTAGATCGGAGGTTAGCGGGAAGTAATGAGCAGTTCTTC. It specifies CASSVDRRLAGSNEQFF.